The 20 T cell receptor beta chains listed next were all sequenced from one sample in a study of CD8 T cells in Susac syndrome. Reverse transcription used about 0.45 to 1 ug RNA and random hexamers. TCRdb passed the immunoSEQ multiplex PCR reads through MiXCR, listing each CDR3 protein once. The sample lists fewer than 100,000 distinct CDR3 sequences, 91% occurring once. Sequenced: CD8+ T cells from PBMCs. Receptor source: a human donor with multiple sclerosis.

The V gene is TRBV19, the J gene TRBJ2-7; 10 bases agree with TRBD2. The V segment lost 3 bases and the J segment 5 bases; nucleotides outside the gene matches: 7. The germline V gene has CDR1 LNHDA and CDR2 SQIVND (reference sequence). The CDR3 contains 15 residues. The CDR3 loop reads CASSILAGGENEQYF. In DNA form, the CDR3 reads TGTGCCAGTAGTATTTTAGCGGGAGGCGAAAACGAGCAGTACTTC.

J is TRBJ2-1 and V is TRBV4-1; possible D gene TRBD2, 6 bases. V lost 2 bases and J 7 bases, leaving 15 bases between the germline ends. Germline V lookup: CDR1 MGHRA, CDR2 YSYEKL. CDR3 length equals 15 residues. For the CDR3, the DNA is TGCGCCAGCAGCCAAACCCAGGAGGGAAGAAATGAGCAGTTCTTC. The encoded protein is CASSQTQEGRNEQFF.

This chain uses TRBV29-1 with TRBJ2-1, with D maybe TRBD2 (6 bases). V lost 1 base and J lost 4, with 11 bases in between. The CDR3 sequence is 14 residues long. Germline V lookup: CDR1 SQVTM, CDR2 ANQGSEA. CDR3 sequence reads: CSVEGWRGYNEQFF. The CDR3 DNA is TGCAGCGTTGAAGGATGGAGGGGTTACAATGAGCAGTTCTTC.

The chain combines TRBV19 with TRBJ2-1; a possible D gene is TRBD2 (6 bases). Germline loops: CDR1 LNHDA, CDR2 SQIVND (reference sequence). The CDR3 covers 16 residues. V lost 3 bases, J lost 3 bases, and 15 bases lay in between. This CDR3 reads CASSMSTRSVYNEQFF. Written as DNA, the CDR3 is TGTGCCAGTAGTATGTCGACTAGGAGCGTCTACAATGAGCAGTTCTTC.

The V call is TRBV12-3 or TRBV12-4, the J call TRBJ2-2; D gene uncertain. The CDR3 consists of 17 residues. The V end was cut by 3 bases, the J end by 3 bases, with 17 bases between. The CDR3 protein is CASSFYPTSTDTGELFF. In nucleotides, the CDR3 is TGTGCCAGCAGTTTCTACCCAACCAGTACAGACACCGGGGAGCTGTTTTTT.

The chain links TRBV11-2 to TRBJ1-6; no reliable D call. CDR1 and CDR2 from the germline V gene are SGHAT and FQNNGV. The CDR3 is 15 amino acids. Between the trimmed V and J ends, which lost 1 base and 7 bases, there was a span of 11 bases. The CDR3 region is CASSLGEVGNSPLHF. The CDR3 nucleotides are TGTGCCAGCAGCTTAGGAGAGGTGGGGAATTCACCCCTCCACTTT.

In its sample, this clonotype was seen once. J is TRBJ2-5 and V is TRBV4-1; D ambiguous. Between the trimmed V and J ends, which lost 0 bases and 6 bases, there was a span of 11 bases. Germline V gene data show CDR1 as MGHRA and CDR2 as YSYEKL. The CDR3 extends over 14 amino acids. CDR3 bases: TGCGCCAGCAGCCAAGATGTTCAGATGAAGACCCAGTACTTC. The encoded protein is CASSQDVQMKTQYF.

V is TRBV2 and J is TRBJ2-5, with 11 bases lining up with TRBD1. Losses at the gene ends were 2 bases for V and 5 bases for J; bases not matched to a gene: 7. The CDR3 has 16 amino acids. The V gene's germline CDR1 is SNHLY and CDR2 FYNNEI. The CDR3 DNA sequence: TGTGCCAGCAGTGAATTTGGACAGGGGGCCCGTGAGACCCAGTACTTC. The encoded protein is CASSEFGQGARETQYF.

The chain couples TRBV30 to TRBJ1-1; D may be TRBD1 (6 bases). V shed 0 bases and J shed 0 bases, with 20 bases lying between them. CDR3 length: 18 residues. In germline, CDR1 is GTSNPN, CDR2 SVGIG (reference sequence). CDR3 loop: CAWSVRLGQQYMNTEAFF. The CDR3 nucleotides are TGTGCCTGGAGTGTAAGACTTGGACAGCAGTACATGAACACTGAAGCTTTCTTT. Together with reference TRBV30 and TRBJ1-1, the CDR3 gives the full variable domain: SQTIHQWPATLVQPVGSPLSLECTVEGTSNPNLYWYRQAAGRGLQLLFYSVGIGQISSEVPQNLSASRPQDRQFILSSKKLLLSDSGFYLCAWSVRLGQQYMNTEAFFGQGTRLTVV.

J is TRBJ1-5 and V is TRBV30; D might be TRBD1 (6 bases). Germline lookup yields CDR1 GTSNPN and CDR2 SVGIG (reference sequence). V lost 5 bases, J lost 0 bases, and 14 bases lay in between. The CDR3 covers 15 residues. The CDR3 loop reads CAWQTGENSNQPQHF. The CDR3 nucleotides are TGTGCCTGGCAGACAGGAGAGAATAGCAATCAGCCCCAGCATTTT.

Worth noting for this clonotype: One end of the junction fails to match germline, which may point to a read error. The CDR3: CASSQDNTGLTAFDF. The CDR3 region has the DNA TGCGCCAGCAGCCAAGATAATACGGGACTAACGGCGTTTGACTTC. The rearrangement joins TRBV4-1 to TRBJ2-5; TRBD2 agrees at 7 bases. Germline V gene sequence: CDR1 MGHRA, CDR2 YSYEKL. The CDR3 has 15 amino acids.

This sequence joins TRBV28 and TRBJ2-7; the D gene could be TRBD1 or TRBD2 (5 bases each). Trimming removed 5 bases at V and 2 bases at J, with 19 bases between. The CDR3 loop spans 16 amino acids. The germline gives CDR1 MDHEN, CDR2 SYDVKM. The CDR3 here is CASSTREGRATYEQYF. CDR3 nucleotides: TGTGCCAGCAGTACTCGAGAGGGCAGGGCAACCTACGAGCAGTACTTC.

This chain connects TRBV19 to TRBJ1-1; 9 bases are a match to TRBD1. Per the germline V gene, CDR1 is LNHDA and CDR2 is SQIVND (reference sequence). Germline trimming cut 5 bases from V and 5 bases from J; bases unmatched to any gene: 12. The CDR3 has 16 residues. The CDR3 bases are TGTGCCAGTAGTTTAATTCCGGGACAGGGTTCTACTGAAGCTTTCTTT. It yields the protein CASSLIPGQGSTEAFF.

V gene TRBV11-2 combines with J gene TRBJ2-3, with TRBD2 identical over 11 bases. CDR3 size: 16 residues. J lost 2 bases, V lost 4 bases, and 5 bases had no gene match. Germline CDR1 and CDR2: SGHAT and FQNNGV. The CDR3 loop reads CASSSGLAAFTDTQYF. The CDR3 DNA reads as TGTGCCAGCAGCTCGGGACTAGCGGCTTTCACAGATACGCAGTATTTT.

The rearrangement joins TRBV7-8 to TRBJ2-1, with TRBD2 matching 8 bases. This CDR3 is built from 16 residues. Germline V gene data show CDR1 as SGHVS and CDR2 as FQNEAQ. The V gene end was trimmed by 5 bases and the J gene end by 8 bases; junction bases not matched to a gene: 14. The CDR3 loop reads CASSVPRLAPGDEQFF. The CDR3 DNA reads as TGTGCCAGCAGCGTCCCCCGACTAGCGCCCGGGGATGAGCAGTTCTTC.

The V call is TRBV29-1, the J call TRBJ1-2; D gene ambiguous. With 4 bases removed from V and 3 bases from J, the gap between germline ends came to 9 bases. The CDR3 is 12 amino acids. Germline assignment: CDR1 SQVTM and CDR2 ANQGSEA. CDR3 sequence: CSVVGVDYGYTF. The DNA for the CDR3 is TGCAGCGTTGTCGGGGTGGACTATGGCTACACCTTC.

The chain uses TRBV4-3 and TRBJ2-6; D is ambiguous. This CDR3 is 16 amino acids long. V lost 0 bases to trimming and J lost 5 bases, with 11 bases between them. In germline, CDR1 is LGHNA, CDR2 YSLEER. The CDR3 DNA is TGCGCCAGCAGCCAAGAGGCGACGCCAAGGGCCAACGTCCTGACTTTC. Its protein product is CASSQEATPRANVLTF.

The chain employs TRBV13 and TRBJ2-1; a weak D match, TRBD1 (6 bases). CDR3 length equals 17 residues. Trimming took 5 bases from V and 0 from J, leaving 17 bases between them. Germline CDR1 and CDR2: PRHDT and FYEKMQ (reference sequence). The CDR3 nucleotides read TGTGCCAGCAGCCCGTACGGGCTGGGGGCCTCCTACAATGAGCAGTTCTTC. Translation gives CASSPYGLGASYNEQFF.

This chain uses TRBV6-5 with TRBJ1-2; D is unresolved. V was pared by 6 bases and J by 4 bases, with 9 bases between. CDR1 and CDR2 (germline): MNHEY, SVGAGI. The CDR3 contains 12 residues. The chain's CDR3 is CASRDGFYGYTF. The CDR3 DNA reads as TGTGCCAGCAGAGACGGATTCTATGGCTACACCTTC.

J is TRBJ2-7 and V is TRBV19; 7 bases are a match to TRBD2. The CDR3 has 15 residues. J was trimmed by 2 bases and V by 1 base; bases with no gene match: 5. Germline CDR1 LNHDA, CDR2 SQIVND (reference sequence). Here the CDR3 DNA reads TGTGCCAGTAGTATAGGGGAGGGCAGAGCCTACGAGCAGTACTTC. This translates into CASSIGEGRAYEQYF.